This is a list of T cell receptor beta chains from one sample in a study. One entry per CDR3 protein results from TCRdb running MiXCR on the 5' RACE reads. The sample shows around 50,000 distinct CDR3 sequences, 17% of them seen only once. The material sequenced was naive CD4+ T cells sorted from blood. These receptor sequences come from a female donor with breast cancer. The CDR3 runs from the conserved cysteine through the conserved F or W. A D gene is named only where the DNA matches it firmly. Size values are once, few and many counts, or a class for expanded clones, and some rows have none.

>TRBJ1-3|many|NA|TRBV29-1
TGCAGCGCGCGGGGCGGAAACTCTGGAAACACCATATATTTT
CSARGGNSGNTIYF
>TRBJ2-2|NA|TRBD1|TRBV9
TGTGCCAGCAGCGTAGCCGGGACAGGGACCGGGGAGCTGTTTTTT
CASSVAGTGTGELFF
>TRBJ2-5|once|NA|TRBV5-4
TGTGCCAGCGGCTTGGATCCAGGAGGGGATGAGACCCAGTACTTC
CASGLDPGGDETQYF
>TRBJ1-1|many|NA|TRBV5-1
TGCGCCAGCAGCTTGATTCAGGGACACACTGAAGCTTTCTTT
CASSLIQGHTEAFF
>TRBJ2-1|few|TRBD2|TRBV3-1
TGTGCCAGCAGCCAGAGGACTAGCTATTCTTCGCCTAGTAGTGGTGAGCAGTTCTTC
CASSQRTSYSSPSSGEQFF
>TRBJ1-5|many|NA|TRBV12-3/TRBV12-4
TGTGCCAGCAGCCCCAGTAATAGCAATCAGCCCCAGCATTTT
CASSPSNSNQPQHF
>TRBJ2-1|few|TRBD2|TRBV11-2
TGTGCCAGCAGCTCGCCGACTAGCGGGAGGATCAATGAGCAGTTCTTC
CASSSPTSGRINEQFF
>TRBJ1-2|NA|NA|TRBV28
TGTGCCAGCAGTGCCTCCGATGGGGGGGTCAATGGCTACACCTTC
CASSASDGGVNGYTF
>TRBJ2-1|many|TRBD2|TRBV5-1
TGCGCCAGCAGCACACTAGCGGGAGGTCGAAAGAGTGAGCAGTTCTTC
CASSTLAGGRKSEQFF
>TRBJ1-4|few|NA|TRBV30
TGTGCCGGATCAAACAGGGTGCATGAAAAACTGTTCTTT
CAGSNRVHEKLFF
>TRBJ1-5|few|NA|TRBV28
TGTGCCAGCAGCCCCGGGACACCAGGCAGTCAGCCCCAGCATTTT
CASSPGTPGSQPQHF
>TRBJ2-1|few|NA|TRBV7-2
TGTGCCAGCAGCTTGCAGGGCTCCAATGAGCAGTTCTTC
CASSLQGSNEQFF
>TRBJ2-2|NA|NA|TRBV18
TGTGCCAGCTCACCACGGGACAGACAGAACACCGGGGGGCTGTTTTTT
CASSPRDRQNTGGLFF
>TRBJ1-1|NA|NA|TRBV5-1
TGCGCCAGCAGCTTGGCTAATTCGGCAGGGTGGAACACTGAAGCTTTCTTT
CASSLANSAGWNTEAFF
>TRBJ2-3|few|NA|TRBV7-9
TGTGCCAGCAGCCTAACCGGTGGGAGGAGGACAGATACGCAGTATTTT
CASSLTGGRRTDTQYF
>TRBJ2-3|many|TRBD2|TRBV4-3
TGCGCCAGCAGCCAAGATGGACTAGGAGGTAGCACAGATACGCAGTATTTT
CASSQDGLGGSTDTQYF
>TRBJ2-1|few|TRBD1|TRBV5-1
TGCGCCAGCAGCTTGGTTCAGGGGGCCAATGAGCAGTTCTTC
CASSLVQGANEQFF
>TRBJ2-4|few|TRBD1|TRBV7-2
TGTGCCAGCAGCTCGACAGGGGGCAGGACCAAAAACATTCAGTACTTC
CASSSTGGRTKNIQYF
>TRBJ2-7|NA|TRBD1|TRBV6-2/TRBV6-3
TGTGCCAGCAGCTACAGGGGGAAAGCCTACGAGCAGTACTTC
CASSYRGKAYEQYF
>TRBJ2-1|NA|NA|TRBV29-1
TGCAGCGGAGACGGTTGGTGTTTCAATGAGCAGTTCTTC
CSGDGWCFNEQFF
>TRBJ2-7|NA|TRBD1|TRBV12-3/TRBV12-4
TGTGCCAGCAGTCCCGACAGGGGGGTCTACGAGCAGTACTTC
CASSPDRGVYEQYF
>TRBJ2-7|NA|TRBD2|TRBV5-1
TGCGCCAGCAGCTTGACTAGCGGGGTCTACGAGCAGTACTTC
CASSLTSGVYEQYF
>TRBJ2-3|NA|TRBD1|TRBV20-1
TGCAGTGCGCTACGGACAGGGAGTGCAGATACGCAGTATTTT
CSALRTGSADTQYF
>TRBJ2-7|NA|NA|TRBV6-5
TGTGCCAGCAGTTTAGCGCCTAGCTCCTACGAGCAGTACTTC
CASSLAPSSYEQYF
>TRBJ2-7|many|TRBD1|TRBV7-8
TGTGCCAGCACCCCCTCCGGGACAGGGTCCTACGAGCAGTACTTC
CASTPSGTGSYEQYF
>TRBJ2-7|NA|TRBD1|TRBV5-5
TGTGCCAGCAGAGGGACAGGGGAAATAGGCTACGAGCAGTACTTC
CASRGTGEIGYEQYF
>TRBJ1-1|many|NA|TRBV20-1
TGCAGTGCTAGAGATCCTGCCCACTACAACACTGAAGCTTTCTTT
CSARDPAHYNTEAFF
>TRBJ2-5|NA|TRBD1|TRBV7-2
TGTGCCTCCAGGGGACAGGGGTTGGAGACCCAGTACTTC
CASRGQGLETQYF
>TRBJ2-7|NA|NA|TRBV27
TGTGCCAGCAGGGAGAGACGGGAGCTATACGAGCAGTACTTC
CASRERRELYEQYF
>TRBJ2-1|few|TRBD2|TRBV27
TGTGCCAGCAGTTCCCCGACTAGCGGGAGGTCCCGTAGCTCCTACAATGAGCAGTTCTTC
CASSSPTSGRSRSSYNEQFF
>TRBJ1-2|few|NA|TRBV7-8
TGTGCCAGCAGCTTAGTAGATTCCTATGGCTACACCTTC
CASSLVDSYGYTF
>TRBJ2-3|few|NA|TRBV7-2
TGTGCCAGCAGCACGCGTCGGAAGAACACAGATACGCAGTATTTT
CASSTRRKNTDTQYF
>TRBJ1-4|many|NA|TRBV6-5
TGTGCCAGCAGACTTATCCGGGACGGTAATGAAAAACTGTTTTTT
CASRLIRDGNEKLFF
>TRBJ2-3|NA|TRBD1|TRBV5-1
TGCGCCAGCAGAGCCGGGACAGGGGCTATTACAGATACGCGGTATTTT
CASRAGTGAITDTRYF
>TRBJ2-5|many|TRBD1|TRBV7-3
TGTGCCAGCAGCTTAGTCGGGACAGACCAAGAGACCCAGTACTTC
CASSLVGTDQETQYF
>TRBJ2-5|NA|TRBD2|TRBV5-4
TGTGCCGGCAGCACCGCTAGCGGCGAAGAGACCCAGTACTTC
CAGSTASGEETQYF
>TRBJ2-3|NA|TRBD1|TRBV5-1
TGCGCCAGCAGCTTACTACAGGGGAGAGATACGCAGTATTTT
CASSLLQGRDTQYF
>TRBJ1-5|few|TRBD1|TRBV24-1
TGTGCCACCAGTGATAGACAGGGGGCTAAGCCCCAGCATTTT
CATSDRQGAKPQHF
>TRBJ2-5|NA|TRBD1|TRBV7-2
TGTGCCAGCAGCTTACAGGGGGTCCAAGAGACCCAGTACTTC
CASSLQGVQETQYF
>TRBJ2-7|many|NA|TRBV4-1
TGCGCCAGCAGCCAAGTTGGCTACGAGCAGTACTTC
CASSQVGYEQYF
>TRBJ2-3|few|NA|TRBV5-1
TGCGCCAGCAGCTTCAAGGGACCCACAGATACGCAGTATTTT
CASSFKGPTDTQYF
>TRBJ1-4|many|NA|TRBV29-1
TGCAGCGTCGTCGACCCAGGGCCTGAAAAACTGTTTTTT
CSVVDPGPEKLFF
>TRBJ2-4|NA|NA|TRBV7-2
TGTGCCAGCAGCTTTAAAAGGGAGAGTGGAAACATTCAGTACTTC
CASSFKRESGNIQYF
>TRBJ1-1|NA|TRBD1|TRBV29-1
TGCAGCGTTGTAGTACAGGGGGCTTTCTTT
CSVVVQGAFF
>TRBJ2-7|NA|NA|TRBV5-1
TGCGCCAGCAGCTTAACACCGGGACCAGCGGGCTCCGAGCAGTACTTC
CASSLTPGPAGSEQYF
>TRBJ2-1|many|NA|TRBV5-1
TGCGCCAGCAGCTCGTCTCAGGGAGAGCAGTTCTTC
CASSSSQGEQFF
>TRBJ2-5|few|NA|TRBV20-1
TGCAGTGCTAGAGACAATAGCAGGGTAGAGACCCAGTACTTC
CSARDNSRVETQYF
>TRBJ2-6|NA|TRBD1|TRBV3-1
TGTGCCAGCAGCCAAGTTGACGGGACAGGGGGCCCCCTCTCTGGGGCCAACGTCCTGACTTTC
CASSQVDGTGGPLSGANVLTF
>TRBJ1-2|few|NA|TRBV11-2
TGTGCCAGCAGCTTAGATTCTGTCGGGGGCAACTATGGCTACACCTTC
CASSLDSVGGNYGYTF
>TRBJ2-2|few|NA|TRBV7-6
TGTGCCAGCAGCTTAGGAATGCTAGCGAACACCGGGGAGCTGTTTTTT
CASSLGMLANTGELFF
>TRBJ2-7|NA|NA|TRBV5-1
TGCGCCAGCAGCTTTCAAAGGGCCTCTGACGAGCAGTACTTC
CASSFQRASDEQYF
>TRBJ2-3|few|TRBD2|TRBV11-2
TGTGCCAGCAGCCCCGGAGCGGGAGAATGGTCGGATACGCAGTATTTT
CASSPGAGEWSDTQYF
>TRBJ2-5|many|NA|TRBV24-1
TGTGCCACCAGTGAAGCCCTGGCGGGCCAAGAGACCCAGTACTTC
CATSEALAGQETQYF
>TRBJ2-7|few|NA|TRBV7-2
TGTGCCAGCAGCAACCCCCTCCGGGACTACGAGCAGTACTTC
CASSNPLRDYEQYF
>TRBJ1-2|few|NA|TRBV20-1
TGCAGTGCTAGGATGACGAACTATGGCTACACCTTC
CSARMTNYGYTF
>TRBJ1-5|many|TRBD1|TRBV10-3
TGTGCCATCAGTTCCAGGGGGAGTGGTAGCAATCAGCCCCAGCATTTT
CAISSRGSGSNQPQHF
>TRBJ2-7|NA|TRBD2|TRBV5-1
TGCGCCAGCAGCTTGGTAGCGGGAGCGTTTTCCTACGAGCAGTACTTC
CASSLVAGAFSYEQYF
>TRBJ1-3|NA|NA|TRBV9
TGTGCCAGCAGCGTAGGACAGATTTCTGGAAACACCATATATTTT
CASSVGQISGNTIYF
>TRBJ1-3|few|NA|TRBV5-1
TGCGCCAGCAGCTTGGCGAGCTTCTCTGGAAACACCATATATTTT
CASSLASFSGNTIYF
>TRBJ1-1|many|NA|TRBV20-1
TGCAGTGCTAGGGACAGACGGGCTTTCTTT
CSARDRRAFF